This passage covers 13 T cell receptor beta chains from one sample sequenced in a study of cytomegalovirus exposure and HLA in healthy donors. PCR employed 60 Vbeta and 13 Jbeta primers. Sequencing was performed with immunoSEQ multiplex PCR; in TCRdb, only in-frame clones are kept and a portion is missing. The table shows 100,000 to 150,000 clones, with about 82% occurring only once. Sequenced: PBMCs. These receptors originate from a man over 45 in good health and CMV-seronegative.

The chain joins TRBV5-1 to TRBJ1-1; perhaps TRBD1 as D (6 bases). The V and J ends lost 7 bases and 3 bases respectively, with 13 bases between them. There are 13 residues in the CDR3. Germline CDR1 SGHRS, CDR2 YFSETQ. CDR3 sequence: CASGQGRDTEAFF. DNA for the CDR3: TGCGCCAGCGGGCAGGGGAGGGACACTGAAGCTTTCTTT.

The chain couples TRBV14 to TRBJ1-1, with TRBD1 as a possible D gene (6 bases). The CDR3 is 14 amino acids. The germline gives CDR1 SGHDN, CDR2 FVKESK. Trimming pared 1 base from V and 9 bases from J, leaving 15 bases between. In DNA, the CDR3 is TGTGCCAGCAGCCAAGCCATCAGGGGAAACCAAGCTTTCTTT. Protein: CASSQAIRGNQAFF.

The chain links TRBV5-4 to TRBJ2-7, with 13 positions matching TRBD2. The CDR3 contains 16 residues. The trim removed 2 bases at V and 1 base at J, leaving 3 bases unmatched. Germline loops: CDR1 SGHNT, CDR2 YYREEE (reference sequence). The CDR3: CASSLPTSGGSYEQYF. The CDR3, as DNA: TGTGCCAGCAGCTTACCGACTAGCGGGGGGTCCTACGAGCAGTACTTC.

This clone was counted once. The chain couples TRBV4-1 to TRBJ1-1, with D perhaps matching TRBD1 (5 bases). The CDR3 contains 16 residues. The germline gives CDR1 MGHRA, CDR2 YSYEKL. V was pared by 1 base and J by 1 base, with 13 bases between. The CDR3 sequence is CASSQGRGLENTEAFF. The CDR3 bases are TGCGCCAGCAGCCAAGGGAGGGGACTAGAGAACACTGAAGCTTTCTTT.

This rearrangement joins TRBV6-1 to TRBJ1-1; perhaps TRBD1 as D (6 bases). The germline V gene has CDR1 MNHNS and CDR2 SASEGT. The CDR3 consists of 16 residues. Trimming took 3 bases from V and 4 from J, leaving 18 bases between them. The CDR3 DNA reads TGTGCCAGCAGTGATTGGGGGGGCCGATCTGGCACTGAAGCTTTCTTT. This codes for CASSDWGGRSGTEAFF.

The rearrangement links TRBV6-5 to TRBJ2-5, with 8 nucleotides matching TRBD1. The V gene's germline CDR1 is MNHEY and CDR2 SVGAGI. Germline trimming cut 5 bases from V and 2 bases from J; bases unmatched to any gene: 1. CDR3 length: 13 residues. The CDR3 sequence: CASSRQGQETQYF. CDR3 nucleotides: TGTGCCAGCAGTCGACAGGGGCAAGAGACCCAGTACTTC.

The chain links TRBV5-1 to TRBJ2-5, with 8 bases identical to TRBD1. Trimming at V came to 5 bases and at J to 6 bases, leaving 9 bases not matched to a gene. The CDR3 is made up of 14 amino acids. The germline CDR1 and CDR2 sequences are SGHRS and YFSETQ. The CDR3 bases are TGCGCCAGCAGTACAACCGACAGGGGTCAGACCCAGTACTTC. Translating it yields CASSTTDRGQTQYF.

The J gene is TRBJ1-4, the V gene TRBV7-9; TRBD1 matches 7 bases. Germline CDR1 reads SEHNR; CDR2 reads FQNEAQ (reference sequence). The CDR3 sequence is 14 residues long. The trim removed 5 bases at V and 6 bases at J, leaving 6 bases unmatched. CDR3 amino acids: CASSRGQGDEKLFF. CDR3 coding DNA: TGTGCCAGCAGCAGGGGGCAGGGGGATGAAAAACTGTTTTTT.

This sequence joins TRBV6-6 and TRBJ2-7; D may be TRBD2 (6 bases). CDR1 and CDR2 from the germline V gene are MNHNY and SVGAGI (reference sequence). The CDR3 contains 13 residues. With 6 bases removed from V and 5 bases from J, the gap between germline ends came to 14 bases. The CDR3 nucleotides read TGTGCCAGCAGCTACGACGGGGGTCACGAGCAGTACGTC. It is translated as CASSYDGGHEQYV.

The table lists this clone with a count of one. This rearrangement joins TRBV14 to TRBJ1-4; a weak D match, TRBD1 (6 bases). Per the germline V gene, CDR1 is SGHDN and CDR2 is FVKESK. This CDR3 is 13 amino acids long. The V end was cut by 5 bases, the J end by 7 bases, with 11 bases between. This chain's CDR3 is CASSIGTLEKLFF. DNA for the CDR3: TGTGCCAGCAGCATCGGGACACTTGAAAAACTGTTTTTT.

In regard to this clone: Sequence at one end of the junction differs from germline and may be a read error. This rearrangement joins TRBV7-3 to TRBJ2-1; D call uncertain. Germline V gene data show CDR1 as SGHTA and CDR2 as FQGTGA. This CDR3 has 13 residues. CDR3 DNA sequence: TGTGCCAGCAGCCTAACTTCGGACAATGAGCAGTTCTTC. The encoded protein is CASSLTSDNEQFF.

The CDR3 DNA sequence: TGCGCCAGCGGGGGGGGCGAGAACACTGAAGCTTTCTTT. It encodes CASGGGENTEAFF. The V call is TRBV5-1, the J call TRBJ1-1, with D perhaps TRBD1 (6 bases). Trimming stripped 7 bases from V and 1 base from J, with 11 bases between. Germline values: CDR1 SGHRS, CDR2 YFSETQ. CDR3 size: 13 residues.

The rearrangement joins TRBV7-9 to TRBJ2-2; D gene uncertain. The CDR3 runs to 16 residues. Germline values: CDR1 SEHNR, CDR2 FQNEAQ (reference sequence). The V end lost 2 bases, the J end lost 2 bases, and 12 bases lay between the germline ends. The CDR3 region is CASSLLVVVNTGELFF. Here the CDR3 DNA reads TGTGCCAGCAGCTTATTAGTGGTAGTTAACACCGGGGAGCTGTTTTTT.